Presented here are 10 T cell receptor beta chains from one specimen sequenced in a study of blood T cell repertoires in COVID-19. The method was immunoSEQ multiplex PCR; TCRdb's version includes in-frame clones alone and lacks a portion of them. The table shows tens of thousands of clones, with roughly 84% occurring only once. The sample was peripheral blood. The receptors come from a woman between 65 and 79 years old with acute or convalescent COVID-19.

The rearrangement uses TRBV5-3 and TRBJ1-2; 7 nucleotides match TRBD1. TRBV5-3 is an ORF; its function is uncertain. Unmatched junction bases numbered 11, after V lost 7 bases and J lost 5 bases. CDR3 length: 14 residues. The CDR3, as DNA: TGTGCCAGACCCCCTGAAACAGGGGTATATGGCTACACCTTC. This encodes CARPPETGVYGYTF.

The chain joins TRBV6-2 or TRBV6-3 to TRBJ2-7; 7 bases line up with TRBD2. The trim removed 3 bases at V and 3 bases at J, leaving 11 bases unmatched. This CDR3 has 16 amino acids. Germline CDR1 and CDR2: MNHEY and SVGEGT. In DNA form, the CDR3 reads TGTGCCAGCAGTTATGTTAAAGCGGGAAGAGACTACGAGCAGTACGTC. Protein sequence: CASSYVKAGRDYEQYV.

This clone is a singleton in its sample. The gene calls are TRBV6-5 and TRBJ1-1; D is possibly TRBD1 (6 bases). The V end was cut by 1 base, the J end by 1 base, with 10 bases between. The length of the CDR3 is 15 residues. Per the germline V gene, CDR1 is MNHEY and CDR2 is SVGAGI. DNA for the CDR3: TGTGCCAGCAGTTACTTCACAGGGACGAACACTGAAGCTTTCTTT. It codes for CASSYFTGTNTEAFF.

This rearrangement joins TRBV5-4 to TRBJ2-1; TRBD2 agrees at 12 bases. CDR1 and CDR2 (germline): SGHNT, YYREEE (reference sequence). This CDR3 spans 15 amino acids. V trimming: 0 bases; J trimming: 10 bases; junction bases outside the gene matches: 5. As DNA, the CDR3 is TGTGCCAGCAGCTTGGAGCTAGCGGGGGGGCACGAGCAGTTCTTC. Amino acid sequence: CASSLELAGGHEQFF. The full variable domain, rest sourced from reference TRBV5-4 and TRBJ2-1, is ETGVTQSPTHLIKTRGQQVTLRCSSQSGHNTVSWYQQALGQGPQFIFQYYREEENGRGNFPPRFSGLQFPNYSSELNVNALELDDSALYLCASSLELAGGHEQFFGPGTRLTVL.

The rearrangement uses TRBV13 and TRBJ2-7, with TRBD2 matching 8 bases. CDR3 length: 14 amino acids. V lost 4 bases and J lost 2; bases outside the gene matches: 4. Germline CDR1 and CDR2: PRHDT and FYEKMQ (reference sequence). As DNA, the CDR3 is TGTGCCAGCAGCTCCGGGACTAGAGCCTACGAGCAGTACGTC. Protein sequence: CASSSGTRAYEQYV.

The chain's CDR3 is CASSLGGGSQGNEQFF. The CDR3, as DNA: TGTGCCAGCAGCTTAGGGGGCGGGAGTCAGGGCAATGAGCAGTTCTTC. The gene calls are TRBV11-2 and TRBJ2-1; 7 nucleotides align to TRBD2. V lost 1 base, J lost 6 bases, and 9 bases stayed unmatched. The germline V gene encodes CDR1 SGHAT and CDR2 FQNNGV. The CDR3 has 16 residues.

The J gene is TRBJ1-2, the V gene TRBV10-3; D may be TRBD1 (5 bases). This CDR3 has 13 amino acids. Trimming cost V 7 bases and J 5 bases, with 14 bases left between them. CDR1 is ENHRY, CDR2 SYGVKD, per germline. The CDR3 coding sequence is TGTGCCATCACCGCTGGTCAGGGTTATGGCTACACCTTC. It is translated as CAITAGQGYGYTF.

The chain is built from TRBV3-1 (or the pseudogene TRBV3-2) and TRBJ2-5; 7 nucleotides match TRBD2. Germline lookup yields CDR1 LGHDT and CDR2 YNNKEL (reference sequence). With V trimmed by 1 base and J by 3 bases, 8 bases remained unmatched. This CDR3 is built from 16 residues. The DNA of the CDR3 is TGTGCCAGCAGCCAAGTCTCGGGTCTAGCGGAAGAGACCCAGTACTTC. Amino acid sequence: CASSQVSGLAEETQYF.

The chain is built from TRBV19 and TRBJ1-1; tentatively, D is TRBD1 (6 bases). This CDR3 spans 15 amino acids. V lost 5 bases to trimming and J lost 4 bases, with 17 bases between them. Germline CDR1 and CDR2: LNHDA and SQIVND (reference sequence). The CDR3 DNA follows: TGTGCCAGTAGTTCGCCCCGGGGGGCTACCACTGAAGCTTTCTTT. Its protein product is CASSSPRGATTEAFF.

CDR3 region: CASRTRREAFF. The DNA of the CDR3 is TGTGCCAGCAGAACAAGGAGGGAAGCTTTCTTT. This chain joins TRBV28 and TRBJ1-1, with unresolved D. Trimming cost V 6 bases and J 8 bases, with 10 bases left between them. The CDR3 runs 11 residues. Looked up from germline, CDR1 is MDHEN and CDR2 is SYDVKM.